These 4 T cell receptor beta chains were sequenced from one sample in a study of T cells expressing NK-cell markers. TCRdb re-called the 5' RACE reads; one entry per CDR3 protein, DNA not given. The listing records about 260,000 distinct CDR3 sequences. Sequenced material: blood T cells: a sorted CD56 or NKG2C T cell subset, CD4+ or CD8+ T cells, or bulk PBMC T cells (not recorded which). These receptors originate from a man between 18 and 29 years old in good health.

J is TRBJ1-5 and V is TRBV23-1; lacking DNA, the TRBD1 call made by TCRdb goes unchecked. TRBV23-1 is noted as an ORF with a role that remains uncertain. The CDR3 consists of 15 residues. CDR3: CASSQFREQSQPQHF.

This chain links TRBV12-3 or TRBV12-4 with TRBJ2-2; TCRdb picks TRBD1, but there is no DNA to check that call. The CDR3 contains 17 residues. CDR3 region: CASSPGRGATNTGELFF.

CDR3 region: CATSDLTGHETQYF. The V gene is TRBV24-1, the J gene TRBJ2-5; TCRdb's D call, TRBD1, is unchecked because there is no DNA. Germline V gives CDR1 KGHDR, CDR2 SFDVKD. CDR3 length: 14 residues.

The CDR3 spells CASSLGGAGRDTQYF. The chain links TRBV5-4 to TRBJ2-3; no DNA is available, so the TRBD1 call from TCRdb remains unchecked. Germline V gives CDR1 SGHNT, CDR2 YYREEE (reference sequence). The CDR3 has 15 residues.